The entry that follows covers one T cell receptor beta chain sequence. This entry comes from a study of blood T cell repertoires in COVID-19. On the study more broadly: The samples span acute and convalescent COVID-19 from the United States, Italy and Spain. Sample material is recorded as cDNA or gDNA derived from T cells, B-cell-depleted T cells, or PBMCs.

This CDR3 has 14 residues. With 5 bases removed from V and 6 bases from J, the gap between germline ends came to 14 bases. Germline CDR1 reads MDHEN; CDR2 reads SYDVKM. Per the original data handling: Reference gene primer amplification gave estimated nucleated cell counts. Some clones are missing from TCRdb's copy, which holds only in-frame ones; the method was immunoSEQ multiplex PCR. V, J and clone size are those of that table, while D and trimming were read from the DNA. The sample carries under 200,000 clones, 70% to 90% recorded once. Sample: peripheral blood. The receptor was isolated from a man aged 40-55 years with active or convalescent COVID-19. The V call is TRBV28, the J call TRBJ1-5; unclear D gene. CDR3: CASSPGLVGQPQHF. DNA for the CDR3: TGTGCCAGCAGTCCGGGGTTGGTAGGTCAGCCCCAGCATTTT. The full variable domain, completed using reference TRBV28 and TRBJ1-5, is DVKVTQSSRYLVKRTGEKVFLECVQDMDHENMFWYRQDPGLGLRLIYFSYDVKMKEKGDIPEGYSVSREKKERFSLILESASTNQTSMYLCASSPGLVGQPQHFGDGTRLSIL.